Sequencing of this T cell receptor beta chain was carried out in a study of cytotoxic CD8 clonotypes in ibrutinib-treated CLL. Study-wide background: Partial responses numbered roughly 24 and complete responses 2; after a median about 62 months, approximately 14 stayed remitted and about 12 progressed.

Targeted sequencing depth ranged from 1 in 200,000 to 1 in 1 million T cells. TCRdb's copy holds only in-frame clones and misses some; the assay was immunoSEQ multiplex PCR. Among about 97,000 clones listed, approximately 80% were seen once. Trimming took 7 bases from V and 7 from J, leaving 20 bases between them. In germline, CDR1 is MNHNS, CDR2 SASEGT. The CDR3 runs to 15 residues. Of note for this clone: Its antigen remains unknown.

Broader study findings: Baseline levels of clonality went above those of age-matched healthy donors and moved with circulating CD8+ T-cell counts. Public clonotypes, found uncommonly, either contracted or stayed stable on treatment.

The clonotype was recovered from a human donor with chronic lymphocytic leukemia. This material consisted of PBMCs, taken after 24 months of ibrutinib treatment. This chain uses TRBV6-1 with TRBJ1-5; tentatively, D is TRBD1 (5 bases). The DNA for the CDR3 is TGTGCCAGCACCCGAAAAGGGGAAGGGGAGCAGCCCCAGCATTTT. Protein product: CASTRKGEGEQPQHF.